Listed below are T cell receptor beta chains from one sample, sequenced in a study of blood T cell repertoires in COVID-19. Data came from immunoSEQ multiplex PCR; TCRdb stores just in-frame clones and leaves some out. The sample lists approximately 94,000 clones, roughly 84% occurring once. The material sequenced was peripheral blood. These receptors originate from a man aged 60 to 69 with acute or convalescent COVID-19. Each CDR3 is given with its conserved first and last residue. The D gene is left open where the match is weak. Not all rows give a size; the values are once, few, many and, for expanded clones, a class.

J: TRBJ1-6; V: TRBV27; D: NA; size: NA; CDR3: CASSFTGNPPLHF; DNA: TGTGCCAGCAGTTTCACAGGGAATCCACCCCTCCACTTT
J: TRBJ2-1; V: TRBV18; D: NA; size: NA; CDR3: CASSPRVANEQFF; DNA: TGTGCCAGCTCACCCAGGGTCGCCAATGAGCAGTTCTTC
J: TRBJ1-1; V: TRBV27; D: TRBD1; size: NA; CDR3: CASSSTGWYTEAFF; DNA: TGTGCCAGCAGTTCGACAGGGTGGTACACTGAAGCTTTCTTT
J: TRBJ1-2; V: TRBV27; D: TRBD1; size: once; CDR3: CASSPTGVYGYTF; DNA: TGTGCCAGCAGCCCGACAGGGGTCTATGGCTACACCTTC
J: TRBJ2-1; V: TRBV7-7; D: NA; size: NA; CDR3: CASSSSRFNEQFF; DNA: TGTGCTAGCAGCTCCTCTAGGTTTAATGAGCAGTTCTTC
J: TRBJ2-5; V: TRBV6-2/TRBV6-3; D: NA; size: NA; CDR3: CASSYAGAQETQYF; DNA: TGTGCCAGCAGTTACGCGGGGGCCCAAGAGACCCAGTACTTC
J: TRBJ2-1; V: TRBV4-2; D: TRBD1; size: NA; CDR3: CASSQTGTGNNEQFF; DNA: TGTGCCAGCAGCCAGACCGGGACAGGGAACAATGAGCAGTTCTTC
J: TRBJ1-2; V: TRBV6-5; D: NA; size: NA; CDR3: CASVLGARSGNGYTF; DNA: TGTGCCAGTGTATTAGGGGCCAGATCTGGAAATGGCTACACCTTC
J: TRBJ1-6; V: TRBV5-4; D: NA; size: NA; CDR3: CASSLAWGQGMNSPLHF; DNA: TGTGCCAGCAGCTTGGCCTGGGGGCAGGGGATGAATTCACCCCTCCACTTT
J: TRBJ2-1; V: TRBV29-1; D: NA; size: NA; CDR3: CSVEDRLSSYNEQFF; DNA: TGCAGCGTTGAAGATCGTCTTAGCTCCTACAATGAGCAGTTCTTC
J: TRBJ1-4; V: TRBV28; D: NA; size: NA; CDR3: CASRTTTGFNEKLFF; DNA: TGTGCCAGCAGGACTACGACAGGCTTTAATGAAAAACTGTTTTTT
J: TRBJ2-7; V: TRBV6-5; D: NA; size: NA; CDR3: CASSYSSGGSTYEQYF; DNA: TGTGCCAGCAGTTACTCATCGGGGGGCTCCACCTACGAGCAGTACTTC
J: TRBJ1-1; V: TRBV7-9; D: TRBD1; size: few; CDR3: CASSSSQGYTEAFF; DNA: TGTGCCAGCAGCTCCTCACAGGGGTACACTGAAGCTTTCTTT
J: TRBJ1-4; V: TRBV18; D: NA; size: NA; CDR3: CASSPSTGRPFF; DNA: TGTGCCAGCTCACCAAGCACAGGGCGGCCGTTTTTT
J: TRBJ1-3; V: TRBV3-1/TRBV3-2; D: NA; size: NA; CDR3: CASSQDSSFSGNTIYF; DNA: TGTGCCAGCAGCCAAGATAGTTCGTTTTCTGGAAACACCATATATTTT
J: TRBJ1-5; V: TRBV6-2/TRBV6-3; D: NA; size: few; CDR3: CASSYVEGRQPQHF; DNA: TGTGCCAGCAGTTACGTAGAGGGTAGGCAGCCCCAGCATTTT
J: TRBJ1-5; V: TRBV7-8; D: TRBD1; size: NA; CDR3: CASSSGGTGGRQPQHF; DNA: TGTGCCAGCAGCTCGGGGGGGACAGGGGGCAGACAGCCCCAGCATTTT
J: TRBJ1-1; V: TRBV4-2; D: TRBD1; size: NA; CDR3: CASMGTGGPRTEAFF; DNA: TGTGCCAGTATGGGGACAGGGGGGCCGAGGACTGAAGCTTTCTTT
J: TRBJ2-4; V: TRBV11-2; D: NA; size: NA; CDR3: CASSSLGGKNIQYF; DNA: TGTGCCAGCAGCTCCCTCGGGGGCAAAAACATTCAGTACTTC
J: TRBJ1-1; V: TRBV18; D: TRBD1; size: NA; CDR3: CASSPTGSRGNTEAFF; DNA: TGTGCCAGCTCGCCGACAGGGTCCAGGGGGAACACTGAAGCTTTCTTT
J: TRBJ2-5; V: TRBV15; D: NA; size: NA; CDR3: CATSRDTQETQYF; DNA: TGTGCCACCAGCAGGGACACTCAAGAGACCCAGTACTTC
J: TRBJ1-2; V: TRBV15; D: NA; size: NA; CDR3: CATSRDRRPYYGYTF; DNA: TGTGCCACCAGCAGAGATCGGAGACCTTACTATGGCTACACCTTC
J: TRBJ2-3; V: TRBV3-1/TRBV3-2; D: NA; size: NA; CDR3: CASDSGGSDTQYF; DNA: TGTGCCAGCGACTCGGGGGGCTCCGATACGCAGTATTTT
J: TRBJ2-2; V: TRBV24-1; D: NA; size: NA; CDR3: CATSDPKSNTGELFF; DNA: TGTGCCACCAGTGATCCCAAATCGAACACCGGGGAGCTGTTTTTT
J: TRBJ1-1; V: TRBV2; D: NA; size: NA; CDR3: CASIVGLGRGKNTEAFF; DNA: TGTGCCAGCATAGTAGGGTTAGGTAGGGGGAAGAACACTGAAGCTTTCTTT
J: TRBJ1-5; V: TRBV21-1; D: NA; size: few; CDR3: CASSPLRDREWTNQPQHF; DNA: TGTGCCAGCAGCCCCCTTCGGGACAGGGAATGGACCAATCAGCCCCAGCATTTT
J: TRBJ2-7; V: TRBV30; D: TRBD1; size: NA; CDR3: CAWIKPGGRDEQYF; DNA: TGTGCCTGGATCAAACCAGGGGGTAGGGACGAGCAGTACTTC
J: TRBJ2-2; V: TRBV14; D: NA; size: NA; CDR3: CASSQDLSGELFF; DNA: TGTGCCAGCAGCCAAGATTTGAGCGGGGAGCTGTTTTTT
J: TRBJ2-7; V: TRBV7-9; D: NA; size: NA; CDR3: CASSLSGPEQYF; DNA: TGTGCCAGCAGCTTATCAGGGCCCGAGCAGTACTTC
J: TRBJ1-1; V: TRBV19; D: TRBD1; size: NA; CDR3: CASSEGAWTEAFF; DNA: TGTGCCAGTAGCGAGGGGGCTTGGACTGAAGCTTTCTTT
J: TRBJ1-1; V: TRBV12-3/TRBV12-4; D: NA; size: NA; CDR3: CASSFLGSAFF; DNA: TGTGCCAGCAGTTTTCTCGGGTCCGCTTTCTTT
J: TRBJ2-7; V: TRBV6-5; D: TRBD1; size: few; CDR3: CASKEGQGSYYEQYF; DNA: TGTGCCAGCAAGGAGGGACAGGGGAGTTACTACGAGCAGTACTTC
J: TRBJ2-3; V: TRBV7-3; D: NA; size: NA; CDR3: CASSLLAGNADTQYF; DNA: TGTGCCAGCAGCTTATTGGCAGGGAACGCAGATACGCAGTATTTT
J: TRBJ2-2; V: TRBV5-1; D: TRBD1; size: NA; CDR3: CASSRPVGQMNTGELFF; DNA: TGCGCCAGCAGCCGACCTGTGGGACAGATGAACACCGGGGAGCTGTTTTTT
J: TRBJ1-4; V: TRBV28; D: NA; size: once; CDR3: CASRPSGYGEKLFF; DNA: TGTGCCAGCAGGCCATCAGGGTATGGTGAAAAACTGTTTTTT
J: TRBJ2-7; V: TRBV29-1; D: TRBD1; size: NA; CDR3: CSVLEQGAYEQYF; DNA: TGCAGCGTTTTGGAGCAGGGGGCCTACGAGCAGTACTTC
J: TRBJ1-6; V: TRBV5-1; D: NA; size: NA; CDR3: CASSLQQNSPLHF; DNA: TGCGCCAGCAGCTTGCAACAAAATTCACCCCTCCACTTT
J: TRBJ2-5; V: TRBV2; D: TRBD2; size: NA; CDR3: CASSPGLAGGTETQYF; DNA: TGTGCCAGCAGCCCGGGACTAGCGGGGGGGACAGAGACCCAGTACTTC
J: TRBJ1-2; V: TRBV6-4; D: NA; size: once; CDR3: CASKRWAGPNYGYTF; DNA: TGTGCCAGCAAGCGGTGGGCAGGTCCTAACTATGGCTACACCTTC